This TCR beta chain emerged from a study of read filtering for tumor transcriptome and immune sequencing. Study-wide context: By R-ISS, stages I, II and III held roughly 8, 16 and 7 patients. Per sample, TCR-region reads ranged about 4.05 to 11 million by IR-seq, 85 to 1273 by RNA-seq.

The library was built from roughly 400 ng RNA with molecular barcoded adaptors for alpha/delta and beta/gamma chains. TCRdb reanalysed the reads using MiXCR and keeps one entry per CDR3 protein. The table includes more than 70,000 distinct CDR3 sequences, 20% to 25% detected once. In its sample, this clonotype was seen many times. V lost 0 bases, J lost 5 bases, and 16 bases lay in between. The CDR3 is 16 amino acids. CDR1 and CDR2 from the germline V gene are KGHSH and LQKENI. The clonotype originates from a donor at least 40 years old with multiple myeloma. V usage is TRBV18 and J usage is TRBJ2-5, with D tentatively TRBD2 (7 bases). Sequencing was performed on a population of CD138-negative cells sorted from bone marrow. The CDR3 is CASSPPQGGAKETQYF. For the CDR3, the DNA is TGTGCCAGCTCACCACCCCAAGGGGGGGCAAAGGAGACCCAGTACTTC.